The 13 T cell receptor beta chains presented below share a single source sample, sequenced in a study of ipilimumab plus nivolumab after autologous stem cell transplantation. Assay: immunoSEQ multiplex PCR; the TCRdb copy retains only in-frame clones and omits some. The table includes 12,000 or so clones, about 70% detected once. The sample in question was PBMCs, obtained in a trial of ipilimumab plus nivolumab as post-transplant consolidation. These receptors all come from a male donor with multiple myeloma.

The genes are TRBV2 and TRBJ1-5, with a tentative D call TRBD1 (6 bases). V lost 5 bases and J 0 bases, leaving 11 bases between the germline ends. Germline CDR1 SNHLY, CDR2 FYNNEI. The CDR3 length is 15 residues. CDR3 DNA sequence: TGTGCCAGCAGTCGTACAGGGTATAGCAATCAGCCCCAGCATTTT. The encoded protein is CASSRTGYSNQPQHF. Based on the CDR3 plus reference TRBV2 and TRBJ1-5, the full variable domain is EPEVTQTPSHQVTQMGQEVILRCVPISNHLYFYWYRQILGQKVEFLVSFYNNEISEKSEIFDDQFSVERPDGSNFTLKIRSTKLEDSAMYFCASSRTGYSNQPQHFGDGTRLSIL.

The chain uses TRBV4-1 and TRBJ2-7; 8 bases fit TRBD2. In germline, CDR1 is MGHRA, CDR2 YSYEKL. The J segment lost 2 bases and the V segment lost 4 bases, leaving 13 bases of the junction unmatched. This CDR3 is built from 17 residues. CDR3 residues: CASSLRGDERGTYEQYF. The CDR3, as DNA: TGCGCCAGCAGCCTACGCGGGGACGAGCGGGGGACCTACGAGCAGTACTTC.

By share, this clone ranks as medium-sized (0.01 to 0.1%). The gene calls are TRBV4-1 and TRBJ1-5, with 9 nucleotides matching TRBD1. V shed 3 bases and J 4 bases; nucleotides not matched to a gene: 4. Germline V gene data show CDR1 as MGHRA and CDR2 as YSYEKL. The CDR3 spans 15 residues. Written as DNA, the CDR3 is TGCGCCAGCAGCCACCTACAGGGGGCGAATCAGCCCCAGCATTTT. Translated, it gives CASSHLQGANQPQHF.

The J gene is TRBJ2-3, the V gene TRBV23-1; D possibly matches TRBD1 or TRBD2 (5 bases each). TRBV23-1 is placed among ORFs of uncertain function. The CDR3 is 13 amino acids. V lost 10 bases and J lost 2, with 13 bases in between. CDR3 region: CATPTGATDTQYF. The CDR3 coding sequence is TGCGCCACGCCAACCGGGGCCACAGATACGCAGTATTTT.

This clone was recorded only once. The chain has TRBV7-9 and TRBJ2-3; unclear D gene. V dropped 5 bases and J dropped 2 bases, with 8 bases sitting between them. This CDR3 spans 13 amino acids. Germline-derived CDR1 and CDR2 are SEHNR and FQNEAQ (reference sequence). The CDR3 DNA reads TGTGCCAGCAGCGGCCCGGACACAGATACGCAGTATTTT. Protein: CASSGPDTDTQYF.

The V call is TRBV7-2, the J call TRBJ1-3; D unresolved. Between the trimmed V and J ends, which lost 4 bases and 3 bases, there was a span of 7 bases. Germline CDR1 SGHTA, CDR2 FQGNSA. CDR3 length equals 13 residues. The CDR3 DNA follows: TGTGCCAGCAGCTGGGAAGGTGGAAACACCATATATTTT. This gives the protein CASSWEGGNTIYF.

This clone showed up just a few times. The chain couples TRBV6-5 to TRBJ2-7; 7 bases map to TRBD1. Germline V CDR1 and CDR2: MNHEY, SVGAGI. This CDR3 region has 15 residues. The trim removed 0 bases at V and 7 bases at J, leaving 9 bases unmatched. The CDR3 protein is CASSYSGQGVWEQYF. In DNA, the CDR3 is TGTGCCAGCAGTTACTCGGGTCAGGGGGTGTGGGAGCAGTACTTC.

CDR3 bases: TGTGCCAGCAGTCCACTTCATTCCGGGGGGGTCGCCTACGAGCAGTACTTC. It translates to CASSPLHSGGVAYEQYF. The chain combines TRBV28 with TRBJ2-7; the match to TRBD2 covers 8 bases. Trimming cost V 5 bases and J 2 bases; bases outside gene matches: 14. CDR3 size: 17 residues. Germline V lookup: CDR1 MDHEN, CDR2 SYDVKM.

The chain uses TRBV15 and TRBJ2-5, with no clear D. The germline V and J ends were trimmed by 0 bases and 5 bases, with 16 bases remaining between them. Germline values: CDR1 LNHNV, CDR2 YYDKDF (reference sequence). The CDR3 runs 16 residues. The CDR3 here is CATSRDPGHPAETQYF. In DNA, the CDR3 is TGTGCCACCAGCAGAGATCCGGGCCACCCCGCGGAGACCCAGTACTTC.

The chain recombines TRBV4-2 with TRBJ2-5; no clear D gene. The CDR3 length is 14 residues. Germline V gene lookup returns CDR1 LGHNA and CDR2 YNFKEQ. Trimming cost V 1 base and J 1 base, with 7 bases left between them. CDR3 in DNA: TGTGCCAGCAGCCAAGGTGGAGCCCAAGAGACCCAGTACTTC. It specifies CASSQGGAQETQYF.

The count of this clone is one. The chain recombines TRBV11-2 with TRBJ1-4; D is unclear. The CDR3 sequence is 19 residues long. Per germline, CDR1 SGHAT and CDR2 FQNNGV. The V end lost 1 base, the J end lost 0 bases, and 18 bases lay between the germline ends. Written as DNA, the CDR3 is TGTGCCAGCAGCTTAGGTGTCAGAGGCTCGATCGCAACTAATGAAAAACTGTTTTTT. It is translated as CASSLGVRGSIATNEKLFF.

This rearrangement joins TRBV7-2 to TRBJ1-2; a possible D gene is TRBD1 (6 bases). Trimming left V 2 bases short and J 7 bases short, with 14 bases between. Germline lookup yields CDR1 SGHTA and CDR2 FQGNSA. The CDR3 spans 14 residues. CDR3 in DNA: TGTGCCAGCAGCTTAACTGCGGGGGCCTCTGGCTACACCTTC. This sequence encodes CASSLTAGASGYTF.

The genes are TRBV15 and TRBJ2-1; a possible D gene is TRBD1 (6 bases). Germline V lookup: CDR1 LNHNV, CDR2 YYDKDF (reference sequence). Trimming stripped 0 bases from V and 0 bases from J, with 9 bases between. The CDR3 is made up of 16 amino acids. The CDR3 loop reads CATSRDRGSSYNEQFF. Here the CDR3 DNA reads TGTGCCACCAGCAGAGATAGGGGGAGCTCCTACAATGAGCAGTTCTTC.